Listed below are T cell receptor beta chains from one sample, sequenced in a study of beta chain features in type 1 diabetes. Clones were sequenced by immunoSEQ multiplex PCR, and TCRdb holds only the in-frame ones, with some missing. There are around 300,000 clones in the sample; about 8.5% occur only once, and under 1.3% lies in the top ten. The sample taken for sequencing was central memory CD4+ T cells from blood. All receptors come from a woman in her late teens or twenties in good health. CDR3s include the opening cysteine and the closing phenylalanine or tryptophan. Fields, in order: clone size, D gene, J gene, CDR3 length, V gene, CDR3 DNA, CDR3 protein. The D gene is left open where the match is weak. A clone size is listed for some rows: how often the clone was seen (once, few, many), or a class if it is expanded.

.,.,TRBJ1-1,13,TRBV29-1,TGCAGCGTCAAGGGGCAGGGAGGCACTGAAGCTTTCTTT,CSVKGQGGTEAFF
many,.,TRBJ2-2,15,TRBV12-5,TGTGCTAGTGGTAATGAGGACGGGAACACCGGGGAGCTGTTTTTT,CASGNEDGNTGELFF
.,TRBD2,TRBJ2-5,13,TRBV29-1,TGCAGTCTACTAGCGGGAGATGGGGAGACCCAGTACTTC,CSLLAGDGETQYF
.,.,TRBJ2-2,14,TRBV28,TGTGCCAGCAGTTTAACACAGCTCACCGGGGAGCCGTTTTTT,CASSLTQLTGEPFF
.,.,TRBJ2-1,16,TRBV5-1,TGCGCCAGCAGCTCCGGATTACGGAGCTCCTACAATGAGCAGTTCTTC,CASSSGLRSSYNEQFF
.,.,TRBJ1-5,14,TRBV6-6,TGTGCCAGCAGCCTAAAGGGGCTCAATCAGCCCCAGCATTTT,CASSLKGLNQPQHF
once,.,TRBJ1-4,14,TRBV7-2,TGTGCCAGCAGCAAAACACTCTCTAATGAAAAACTGTTTTTT,CASSKTLSNEKLFF
few,TRBD1,TRBJ1-4,15,TRBV29-1,TGCAGCGTTGCCCCCCAGGGGGGAACTAATGAAAAACTGTTTTTT,CSVAPQGGTNEKLFF
few,.,TRBJ1-2,11,TRBV6-5,TGTGCCAGCGGGGGAAACTATGGCTACACCTTC,CASGGNYGYTF
few,TRBD1,TRBJ1-1,18,TRBV12-5,TGTGCTAGTGGAGCGACCGGACAGGTGGAGTTGTGGAACACTGAAGCTTTCTTT,CASGATGQVELWNTEAFF
few,.,TRBJ1-4,14,TRBV7-9,TGTGCCAGCAGCTTTGCGGTTGGTAATGAAAAACTGTTTTTT,CASSFAVGNEKLFF
many,.,TRBJ2-7,12,TRBV5-1,TGCGCCAGCTCGACAGGCGGCTACGAGCAGTACTTC,CASSTGGYEQYF
.,.,TRBJ1-4,15,TRBV4-2,TGTGCCAGCAGCCGCGAAGCCACAGATAATGAAAAACTGTTTTTT,CASSREATDNEKLFF
few,.,TRBJ1-2,13,TRBV30,TGTGCCTGGAGGGCGGCCTCACTCTATGGCTACACCTTC,CAWRAASLYGYTF
few,.,TRBJ2-2,15,TRBV5-1,TGCGCCAGCAGCCAGGACGGACCGAACACCGGGGAGCTGTTTTTT,CASSQDGPNTGELFF
few,.,TRBJ2-5,13,TRBV27,TGTGCCAGCAGTTCCCTAGGCCAAGAGACCCAGTACTTC,CASSSLGQETQYF
many,.,TRBJ1-5,13,TRBV7-2,TGTGCCAGCAGACCAGGGACGGGACAGCCCCAGCATTTT,CASRPGTGQPQHF
.,.,TRBJ1-1,13,TRBV30,TGTGCCTGGACTAGGGCTGCTAACACTGAAGCTTTCTTT,CAWTRAANTEAFF
.,.,TRBJ2-1,15,TRBV15,TGTGCCACCAGCAGAGATAGGACAAGACAGGATGAGCAGTTCTTC,CATSRDRTRQDEQFF
.,.,TRBJ1-3,15,TRBV19,TGTGCCAGTAGTGGGGGGTTAACATCTGGAAACACCATATATTTT,CASSGGLTSGNTIYF
few,.,TRBJ2-5,13,TRBV4-1,TGCGCCAGCAGCCAAGCCAACCAAGAGACCCAGTACTTC,CASSQANQETQYF
few,.,TRBJ2-4,12,TRBV6-6,TGTGCCAGCAGTCCGACCTTAGACATTCAGTACTTC,CASSPTLDIQYF
.,TRBD2,TRBJ2-3,15,TRBV29-1,TGCAGCGTAGCCTATACTAGCGGGAGGACAGATACGCAGTATTTT,CSVAYTSGRTDTQYF
.,.,TRBJ2-3,13,TRBV11-3,TGTGCCAGCAGCTTGAACATGGGAGATACGCAGTATTTT,CASSLNMGDTQYF
.,.,TRBJ1-1,14,TRBV10-3,TGTGCCAGCAGTCCACGGCCCAGGGCGACTGAAGCTTTCTTT,CASSPRPRATEAFF
few,.,TRBJ1-2,12,TRBV2,TGTGCCAGCAACTGGGCCGCTTATGGCTACACCTTC,CASNWAAYGYTF
few,TRBD2,TRBJ2-3,16,TRBV4-1,TGCGCCAGCCGTTCGACTAGCGGGAGGGGAACAGATACGCAGTATTTT,CASRSTSGRGTDTQYF
.,TRBD2,TRBJ2-5,15,TRBV5-4,TGTGCCAGCAGCTTCCTAGCGGAGATAGGGGAGACCCAGTACTTC,CASSFLAEIGETQYF
few,TRBD1,TRBJ1-2,14,TRBV18,TGTGCCAGCTCACCGTACAGGGGGCTGGAAGGCTACACCTTC,CASSPYRGLEGYTF